The 30 T cell receptor beta chains below come from one sample, sequenced in a study of post-analysis software for immune sequencing data. Unique molecular identifiers tagged the TCR beta cDNA libraries. One entry per CDR3 protein results from TCRdb running MiXCR on the PCR reads. Found here are some 500,000 distinct CDR3 sequences, approximately 45% of them singletons; the top ten hold about an eighth. Points from the study as a whole: The five TRBV segments detected at higher frequency in patients than in controls included TRBV5-6, TRBV5-1 and TRBV20-1.

No antigen has been assigned to these receptors. Sequenced material: blood. All receptors derive from a girl under 18 with multiple sclerosis.

This clonotype has just a few counts. V usage is TRBV29-1 and J usage is TRBJ2-3; 9 bases are shared with TRBD1. The germline CDR1 and CDR2 sequences are SQVTM and ANQGSEA. The V gene end was trimmed by 4 bases and the J gene end by 8 bases; junction bases not matched to a gene: 19. This CDR3 is built from 17 residues. The CDR3 loop is CSVAGSGDREFKGTQYF. The CDR3 nucleotides read TGCAGCGTTGCCGGGTCTGGGGACAGGGAGTTTAAGGGTACGCAGTATTTT.

This clonotype was picked up a small number of times. The rearrangement joins TRBV7-9 to TRBJ2-3, with 8 bases aligning to TRBD2. The V gene end was trimmed by 4 bases and the J gene end by 2 bases; junction bases not matched to a gene: 8. CDR1 is SEHNR and CDR2 is FQNEAQ in the germline V gene (reference sequence). The CDR3 is 16 amino acids. The CDR3 protein is CASSSAAGGNTDTQYF. CDR3 bases: TGTGCCAGCAGCTCGGCGGCGGGGGGAAACACAGATACGCAGTATTTT.

This clonotype appeared once. The CDR3 spells CASSQDMVWGYSGANVLTF. The CDR3 coding sequence is TGTGCCAGCAGCCAAGATATGGTCTGGGGCTACTCTGGGGCCAACGTCCTGACTTTC. J is TRBJ2-6 and V is TRBV3-1; possible D gene TRBD1, 5 bases. V was cut by 0 bases and J by 0 bases, with 15 bases left in between. CDR1 and CDR2 from the germline V gene are LGHDT and YNNKEL (reference sequence). This CDR3 region has 19 residues. Looking up the rest from reference TRBV3-1 and TRBJ2-6 gives the full variable domain: DTAVSQTPKYLVTQMGNDKSIKCEQNLGHDTMYWYKQDSKKFLKIMFSYNNKELIINETVPNRFSPKSPDKAHLNLHINSLELGDSAVYFCASSQDMVWGYSGANVLTFGAGSRLTVL.

This clonotype was seen only a few times. The chain carries TRBV20-1 and TRBJ2-7; TRBD2 might be the D (5 bases). Trimming left V 5 bases short and J 0 bases short, with 20 bases between. Germline CDR1 and CDR2: DFQATT and SNEGSKA (reference sequence). The CDR3 is made up of 16 amino acids. The CDR3: CSAGPGSSLPSYEQYF. The DNA for the CDR3 is TGCAGTGCTGGCCCGGGATCCTCCCTCCCCTCCTACGAGCAGTACTTC.

This chain links TRBV20-1 with TRBJ1-5; tentative D call: TRBD1 (6 bases). Germline loops: CDR1 DFQATT, CDR2 SNEGSKA (reference sequence). V was clipped by 5 bases and J by 3 bases, with 14 bases between them. The CDR3 is made up of 14 amino acids. The CDR3, as DNA: TGCAGTGCTCGAACAGGGTTGGACAATCAGCCCCAGCATTTT. This codes for CSARTGLDNQPQHF.

The CDR3 bases are TGTGCCAGCAGTTCATATGAACTAGCGGACAATGAGCAGTTCTTC. The encoded protein is CASSSYELADNEQFF. This rearrangement joins TRBV12-3 or TRBV12-4 to TRBJ2-1; the match to TRBD2 covers 8 bases. This CDR3 contains 15 residues. V lost 4 bases and J lost 5; bases outside the gene matches: 7.

There are many counts of this clonotype. This chain connects TRBV7-2 to TRBJ2-1; D gene uncertain. CDR3 length: 15 amino acids. CDR1 SGHTA and CDR2 FQGNSA come from the germline V gene. The ends were cut back, 2 bases at V and 1 base at J, with 9 bases in the middle. CDR3 in DNA: TGTGCCAGCAGCTTATTCTTCGGATCCTACAATGAGCAGTTCTTC. Translating gives CASSLFFGSYNEQFF.

This clonotype was observed a single time. This chain uses TRBV7-8 with TRBJ2-3, with 10 bases matching TRBD2. The CDR3 has 15 residues. Unmatched junction bases numbered 5, after V lost 2 bases and J lost 6 bases. Germline V gene lookup returns CDR1 SGHVS and CDR2 FQNEAQ. The CDR3 loop is CASSLKREGPDTQYF. CDR3 coding DNA: TGTGCCAGCAGCTTAAAGCGGGAGGGCCCGGATACGCAGTATTTT.

The table lists this clonotype with a count of one. V is TRBV7-2 and J is TRBJ1-1; TRBD1 matches at 8 bases. Germline-derived CDR1 and CDR2 are SGHTA and FQGNSA. V lost 4 bases and J lost 5; bases outside the gene matches: 6. This CDR3 spans 14 amino acids. CDR3 region: CASSYTTGGTEAFF. The CDR3, as DNA: TGTGCCAGCAGCTACACCACAGGGGGAACTGAAGCTTTCTTT.

This chain connects TRBV14 to TRBJ2-7; no definite D call. This CDR3 comprises 16 residues. V was cut by 1 base and J by 0 bases, with 13 bases left in between. CDR1 is SGHDN and CDR2 is FVKESK in the germline V gene. CDR3 sequence: CASSQGVSGSSYEQYF. In nucleotides, the CDR3 is TGTGCCAGCAGCCAAGGGGTCTCGGGCAGCTCCTACGAGCAGTACTTC.

Concerning this clonotype itself: One end of the junction is discordant with germline, which a read error may explain. The rearrangement joins TRBV3-1 to TRBJ2-7; TRBD1 or TRBD2 may be the D gene (5 bases each). The length of the CDR3 is 15 residues. Germline V lookup: CDR1 LGHDT, CDR2 YNNKEL (reference sequence). The CDR3 loop is CASSQEDGGPDEQYF. DNA of the CDR3: TGTGCCAGCAGTCAAGAGGATGGGGGACCGGACGAGCAGTACTTC.

This rearrangement joins TRBV21-1 to TRBJ1-4; TRBD1 is the table's D call and was not checked against the DNA. TRBV21-1 is assigned pseudogene status. The length of the CDR3 is 19 residues. As DNA, the CDR3 is TGTGCCAGCAGCTTACCTGGGCCGGGACACTTTGCAACTAATGAAAAACGGTTTTTT. This encodes CASSLPGPGHFATNEKRFF.

The chain combines TRBV20-1 with TRBJ2-5; tentatively, D is TRBD1 (7 bases). The CDR3 contains 15 residues. Germline V gives CDR1 DFQATT, CDR2 SNEGSKA (reference sequence). Trimming took off 0 bases at V and 4 bases at J, with 15 bases between the two ends. The CDR3 region is CSARDQGGWLETQYF. In DNA, the CDR3 is TGCAGTGCTAGAGATCAGGGGGGATGGTTAGAGACCCAGTACTTC.

In DNA, the CDR3 is TGTGCCAGCAGGGTGTCGGGACAGAAAGTATATAATTCACCCCTCCACTTT. Protein sequence: CASRVSGQKVYNSPLHF. This sequence joins TRBV27 and TRBJ1-6, with TRBD1 matching over 7 bases. The CDR3 runs 17 residues. Per the germline V gene, CDR1 is MNHEY and CDR2 is SMNVEV (reference sequence). Unmatched junction bases numbered 12, after V lost 6 bases and J lost 4 bases.

The count of this clonotype is one. V usage is TRBV7-3 and J usage is TRBJ2-3; 8 bases fit TRBD2. CDR1 is SGHTA and CDR2 is FQGTGA in the germline V gene. CDR3 length equals 15 residues. The V gene end was trimmed by 8 bases and the J gene end by 3 bases; junction bases not matched to a gene: 10. The CDR3 coding sequence is TGTGCCAGCTCACGAGCGGGAGTTCGAACAGATACGCAGTATTTT. Translation: CASSRAGVRTDTQYF.

V gene TRBV11-1 combines with J gene TRBJ2-2; D is undetermined. With 1 base removed from V and 7 bases from J, the gap between germline ends came to 13 bases. CDR1 is SGHAT and CDR2 is FQDESV in the germline V gene (reference sequence). CDR3 size: 15 residues. Written as DNA, the CDR3 is TGTGCCAGCAGCTTAGAGGGCCTACTGGGCGGGGAGCTGTTTTTT. It translates to CASSLEGLLGGELFF.

V usage is TRBV7-9 and J usage is TRBJ2-5; D ambiguous. CDR1 is SEHNR, CDR2 FQNEAQ, per germline (reference sequence). Trimming left V 4 bases short and J 4 bases short, with 10 bases between. CDR3 size: 13 residues. CDR3 sequence (DNA): TGTGCCAGCAGCTCCCCGCTGGGAGAGACCCAGTACTTC. Translated, it gives CASSSPLGETQYF.

V and J are TRBV7-2 and TRBJ2-5, with D perhaps TRBD2 (5 bases). V was shortened by 5 bases and J by 5 bases, with 15 bases between the two germline ends. Germline V lookup: CDR1 SGHTA, CDR2 FQGNSA. The CDR3 is 14 amino acids. The DNA for the CDR3 is TGTGCCAGCAGCCCCCTCCGCGAGGGTGAGACCCAGTACTTC. Translated: CASSPLREGETQYF.

V and J are TRBV28 and TRBJ2-7; 7 nucleotides line up with TRBD2. Germline lookup yields CDR1 MDHEN and CDR2 SYDVKM. Germline trimming cut 5 bases from V and 2 bases from J; bases unmatched to any gene: 9. This CDR3 is built from 15 residues. CDR3 sequence (DNA): TGTGCCAGCAGTGGGGGGGGACTGATGACCTACGAGCAGTACTTC. The encoded protein is CASSGGGLMTYEQYF.

The CDR3 loop is CASSLAGRDTEKLFF. Written as DNA, the CDR3 is TGCGCCAGCAGCTTGGCCGGCAGGGATACTGAAAAACTGTTTTTT. The chain carries TRBV5-1 and TRBJ1-4; tentative D call: TRBD1 (5 bases). V was trimmed by 0 bases and J by 7 bases, leaving 13 bases between them. CDR1 is SGHRS and CDR2 is YFSETQ in the germline V gene. The CDR3 runs 15 residues.

The chain has TRBV12-3 or TRBV12-4 and TRBJ1-2; TRBD1 might be the D (6 bases). The CDR3 covers 12 residues. With 8 bases removed from V and 8 bases from J, the gap between germline ends came to 15 bases. The CDR3 DNA is TGTGCCAGCGGTTCCACGGGGGCCGGCTACACCTTC. It specifies CASGSTGAGYTF.

The chain carries TRBV7-9 and TRBJ1-1; no reliable D call. Germline CDR1 is SEHNR and CDR2 is FQNEAQ (reference sequence). The CDR3 is 12 residues long. Trimming stripped 2 bases from V and 1 base from J, with 2 bases between. CDR3 coding DNA: TGTGCCAGCAGCTTAACGAACACTGAAGCTTTCTTT. It encodes CASSLTNTEAFF.

This chain uses TRBV5-5 with TRBJ1-2, with D unclear. The CDR3 has 10 amino acids. Germline loops: CDR1 SGHKS, CDR2 YYEKEE (reference sequence). Trimming cost V 6 bases and J 3 bases, with 3 bases left between them. In nucleotides, the CDR3 is TGTGCCAGCACTGACTATGGCTACACCTTC. It specifies CASTDYGYTF.

This clonotype was seen more than once but under ten times. This rearrangement joins TRBV20-1 to TRBJ2-6; TRBD2 agrees at 7 bases. Losses at the gene ends were 2 bases for V and 1 base for J; bases not matched to a gene: 2. CDR3 length equals 15 residues. From germline, CDR1 is DFQATT and CDR2 SNEGSKA (reference sequence). The CDR3 DNA sequence: TGCAGTGCTAGAATTAGCGGGTCTGGGGCCAACGTCCTGACTTTC. Its translation: CSARISGSGANVLTF.

This clonotype was counted a few times. The V and J genes are TRBV12-3 or TRBV12-4 and TRBJ1-6; tentative D call: TRBD1 (5 bases). The V end lost 5 bases, the J end lost 7 bases, and 12 bases lay between the germline ends. The CDR3 totals 14 residues. CDR3 amino acids: CASSPVGTNSPLHF. The CDR3 DNA reads TGTGCCAGCAGTCCCGTAGGGACGAATTCACCCCTCCACTTT.

This clonotype came up once. The chain is built from TRBV18 and TRBJ1-1; 7 nucleotides align to TRBD1. Looked up from germline, CDR1 is KGHSH and CDR2 is LQKENI. This CDR3 contains 14 residues. Trimming took 5 bases from V and 2 from J; bases not matched to a gene: 5. The CDR3 DNA reads TGTGCCAGCTCATCCGGGACAGAAAACACTGAAGCTTTCTTT. Its translation: CASSSGTENTEAFF.

The gene calls are TRBV5-5 and TRBJ2-7, with 16 bases lining up with TRBD2. Germline loops: CDR1 SGHKS, CDR2 YYEKEE (reference sequence). Germline trimming cut 4 bases from V and 0 bases from J; bases unmatched to any gene: 7. The CDR3 is 18 amino acids. The DNA of the CDR3 is TGTGCCAGCAGCGAAAAGGGACTAGCGGGAGGGAGCTCCTACGAGCAGTACTTC. As protein: CASSEKGLAGGSSYEQYF.

The table lists this clonotype with a count of one. The V and J genes are TRBV9 and TRBJ2-5, with D possibly TRBD2 on 5 matching bases. V was cut by 0 bases and J by 6 bases, with 12 bases left in between. The germline CDR1 and CDR2 sequences are SGDLS and YYNGEE. The CDR3 covers 14 residues. The CDR3 here is CASSVGGLSKTQYF. The CDR3, as DNA: TGTGCCAGCAGCGTAGGAGGGCTGAGCAAGACCCAGTACTTC.

The V call is TRBV6-2 or TRBV6-3, the J call TRBJ2-7; TRBD2 matches at 11 bases. Judging by the DNA end, TRBJ2-5 fits better; the J call may be wrong. This CDR3 contains 13 residues. Germline CDR1 is MNHEY and CDR2 is SVGEGT. The CDR3, as DNA: TGTGCCAGCAGACTAGCGGGAGCGGAGACCCAGTACTTC. It codes for CASRLAGAETQYF.

This rearrangement joins TRBV10-3 to TRBJ1-1, with D uncertain. The CDR3 is made up of 13 amino acids. Germline assignment: CDR1 ENHRY and CDR2 SYGVKD. The V end was cut by 4 bases, the J end by 5 bases, with 11 bases between. CDR3 amino acids: CAISVKVETEAFF. The CDR3 DNA follows: TGTGCCATCAGTGTTAAGGTCGAAACTGAAGCTTTCTTT.